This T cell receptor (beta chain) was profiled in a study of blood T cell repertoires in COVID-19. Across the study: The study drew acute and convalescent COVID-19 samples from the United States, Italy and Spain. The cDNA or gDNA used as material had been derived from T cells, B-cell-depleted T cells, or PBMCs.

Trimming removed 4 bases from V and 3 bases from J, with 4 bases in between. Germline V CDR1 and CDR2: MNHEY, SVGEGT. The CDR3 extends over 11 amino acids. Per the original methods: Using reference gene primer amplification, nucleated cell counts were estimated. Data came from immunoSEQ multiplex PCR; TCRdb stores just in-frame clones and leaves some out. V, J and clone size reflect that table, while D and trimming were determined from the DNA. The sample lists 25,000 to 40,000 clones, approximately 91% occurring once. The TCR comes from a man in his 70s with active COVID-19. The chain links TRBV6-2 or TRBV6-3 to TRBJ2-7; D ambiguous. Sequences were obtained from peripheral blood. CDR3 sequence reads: CASSLYYEQYF. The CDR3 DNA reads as TGTGCCAGCAGTTTATACTACGAGCAGTACTTC.